The clone carrying this T cell receptor beta chain was detected once. This entry is derived from a study of blood T cell repertoires in COVID-19. In the study overall: Sources were T cells, B-cell-depleted T cells, or PBMCs; the material itself was cDNA or gDNA.

Germline V gene lookup returns CDR1 SGHTA and CDR2 FQGTGA. The germline V and J ends were trimmed by 4 bases and 3 bases, with 10 bases remaining between them. CDR3 length: 15 amino acids. Data came from immunoSEQ multiplex PCR; TCRdb stores just in-frame clones and leaves some out. The data show 350,000 to 450,000 clones, 89% seen once. The rearrangement joins TRBV7-3 to TRBJ2-6, with D possibly matching TRBD2 (6 bases). This sequence originates from a woman in her forties with COVID-19, enrolled during active disease. Specimen: peripheral blood. CDR3 protein: CASSYRDFGANVLTF. For the CDR3, the DNA is TGTGCCAGCAGCTACCGGGACTTTGGGGCCAACGTCCTGACTTTC. The whole variable domain, remainder taken from reference TRBV7-3 and TRBJ2-6, is GAGVSQTPSNKVTEKGKYVELRCDPISGHTALYWYRQSLGQGPEFLIYFQGTGAADDSGLPNDRFFAVRPEGSVSTLKIQRTERGDSAVYLCASSYRDFGANVLTFGAGSRLTVL.